This TCR beta chain was recorded in a study of shared clonotypes between healthy human individuals. Overall study results and limits: Generation probabilities were higher for clonotypes shared across all four sorted-subset donors than for unshared ones.

Assay: immunoSEQ multiplex PCR; the TCRdb copy retains only in-frame clones and omits some. Among about 770,000 clones listed, approximately 77% were seen once. The V and J ends lost 0 bases and 1 base respectively, with 3 bases between them. The CDR3 consists of 14 residues. Germline lookup yields CDR1 LGHNA and CDR2 YSLEER. As for this clone: Antigen unknown.

This sequence originates from a woman younger than 45 in good health. The sample comprised memory CD4+ T cells sorted from blood. Sample subset: CD45RA-negative fraction. This chain connects TRBV4-3 to TRBJ2-2; no definite D call. The CDR3 reads CASSQEWNTGELFF. CDR3 DNA sequence: TGCGCCAGCAGCCAAGAATGGAACACCGGGGAGCTGTTTTTT.